This paragraph reports one T cell receptor beta chain. No antigen is known for it. The time point is: persistent/refractory GD, antithyroid drugs over 5 years with positive TRAb. Isolated PBMC RNA provided the starting material for the TCR library. A peripheral blood sample, roughly 8.5 milliliters in volume, was drawn into EDTA tubes. This entry is derived from a study of regulatory T cells in long-lasting Graves disease. Germline V lookup: CDR1 SGHAT, CDR2 FQNNGV. The CDR3 length is 14 residues. J gave up 3 bases and V 4 bases, and 6 bases lay outside the gene matches. Arm-PCR of CDR3 regions with iRepertoire HTBI primers generated TCR beta libraries. MiXCR was run by TCRdb on the multiplex PCR reads, yielding one entry per CDR3 protein. The data show roughly 400,000 distinct CDR3 sequences, about 21% seen once. Study-wide findings and caveats: There was favoring of TRBV28, TRBJ1-2 and TRBJ2-5 in persistent disease. Researchers examined only peripheral blood and not thyroid tissue.

The sequencing used peripheral blood mononuclear cells (PBMCs), collected when the disease was refractory, from a patient treated with antithyroid drugs. This chain uses TRBV11-2 with TRBJ2-7, with 7 bases fitting TRBD1. The sequence came from a female donor with Graves disease. CDR3: CASSSSDRIYEQYF. The CDR3 nucleotides read TGTGCCAGCAGCTCGTCGGACAGGATCTACGAGCAGTACTTC. The complete variable domain, with remaining parts taken from reference TRBV11-2 and TRBJ2-7, reads EAGVAQSPRYKIIEKRQSVAFWCNPISGHATLYWYQQILGQGPKLLIQFQNNGVVDDSQLPKDRFSAERLKGVDSTLKIQPAKLEDSAVYLCASSSSDRIYEQYFGPGTRLTVT.